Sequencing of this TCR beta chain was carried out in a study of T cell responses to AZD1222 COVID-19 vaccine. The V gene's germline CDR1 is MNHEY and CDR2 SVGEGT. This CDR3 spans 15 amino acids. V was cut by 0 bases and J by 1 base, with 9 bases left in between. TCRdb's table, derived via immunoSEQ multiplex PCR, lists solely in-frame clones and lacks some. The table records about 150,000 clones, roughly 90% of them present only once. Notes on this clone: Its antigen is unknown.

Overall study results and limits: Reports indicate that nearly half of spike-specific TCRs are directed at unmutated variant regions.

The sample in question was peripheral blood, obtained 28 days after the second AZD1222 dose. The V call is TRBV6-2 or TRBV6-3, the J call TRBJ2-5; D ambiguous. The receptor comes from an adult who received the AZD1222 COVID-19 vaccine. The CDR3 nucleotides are TGTGCCAGCAGTTACTCGTGGTCTAGCCAAGAGACCCAGTACTTC. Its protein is CASSYSWSSQETQYF.